This T cell receptor beta chain was recorded in a study of blood T cell repertoires in COVID-19. This clone showed up just once. In the original workflow: Reference gene primer amplification yielded estimated nucleated cell counts. Assay: immunoSEQ multiplex PCR; the TCRdb copy retains only in-frame clones and omits some. V, J and clone size reflect that table, while D and trimming were determined from the DNA. The sample yields approximately 21,000 clones, around 89% seen once. This CDR3 has 13 amino acids. The V gene's germline CDR1 is SGHNT and CDR2 YENEEA. Trimming removed 5 bases at V and 1 base at J, with 3 bases between.

Sequenced material: peripheral blood. The receptor's source is a man in his 70s with active COVID-19. The genes are TRBV11-3 and TRBJ1-6; D gene unclear. The CDR3 here is CASSPSYNSPLHF. The CDR3 DNA is TGTGCCAGCAGCCCATCCTATAATTCACCCCTCCACTTT. The full variable domain, in which reference TRBV11-3 and TRBJ1-6 provide the parts outside the CDR3, is EAGVVQSPRYKIIEKKQPVAFWCNPISGHNTLYWYLQNLGQGPELLIRYENEEAVDDSQLPKDRFSAERLKGVDSTLKIQPAELGDSAVYLCASSPSYNSPLHFGNGTRLTVT.